This T cell receptor beta chain was profiled in a study of CD8 T cells in ankylosing spondylitis (dated by TCRdb to between 2016 and 2019). Concerning the study at large: T cell receptor beta repertoires were profiled in healthy donors and ankylosing spondylitis patients so that disease-linked TCR variants could be found. The full study cohort comprised about 25 ankylosing spondylitis patients and over 95 healthy donors. Peripheral blood was sampled, and synovial fluid was also collected from ankylosing spondylitis patients. What the research found in general, with its limitations: Blood from ankylosing spondylitis patients appeared to be characterized by a TCR beta motif composed of several highly homologous amino acid variants. A CD8+ phenotype was shown by the disease-linked clones, which were found at relatively low frequencies in peripheral blood. Some motif variants were previously reported in synovial fluid and blood of reactive arthritis patients, suggesting common disease-initiation mechanisms. The disease-linked clones were reported as significantly enriched in matched synovial fluid samples from ankylosing spondylitis patients.

The germline V gene (reference sequence) yields LNHDA for CDR1 and SQIVND for CDR2. The CDR3 contains 14 residues, cysteine and phenylalanine counted. Solely the CDR3 DNA is kept, with 42 bases framed from the first base. Trimming leaves V shorter by 4 bases and J shorter by 9 bases, with the junction holding 10 bases beyond the gene matches. TCRdb shows the sequencer as Illumina HiSeq 2500. Quantitative 5'-RACE with molecular barcodes was used to prepare TCR beta libraries. On the authors' methods: To identify disease-linked TCR variants, a new computational method was used, one built on a probabilistic model of VDJ rearrangement. Using fastp trimming at Q25 and MiXCR clonotype assembly, TCRdb reanalyzed the public sequencing data and kept in-frame beta chains. Entries that share a CDR3 protein sequence are merged under the most common genes and DNA. TCRdb's processing, not the authors', yielded these V and J calls. The sample has 30,000 to 40,000 distinct CDR3 sequences on record, 9% to 12% of them singletons. The ten largest clones take up around 15% of the sample.

This clonotype was observed at least ten times. No antigen is known for it. Base quality data are lacking; no much larger clone is found one base away. This sequence was found in a male donor with ankylosing spondylitis or in good health (not recorded which). The sequenced sample was blood, either unsorted or a sorted T cell fraction (not recorded which). The chain is assembled from TRBV19 and TRBJ1-1; the central 8 bases match TRBD1. Here the CDR3 is given as CASSTLSGGAKAFF. Read as DNA, the sequence is TGTGCCAGTAGTACCCTCTCAGGGGGCGCGAAAGCTTTCTTT.